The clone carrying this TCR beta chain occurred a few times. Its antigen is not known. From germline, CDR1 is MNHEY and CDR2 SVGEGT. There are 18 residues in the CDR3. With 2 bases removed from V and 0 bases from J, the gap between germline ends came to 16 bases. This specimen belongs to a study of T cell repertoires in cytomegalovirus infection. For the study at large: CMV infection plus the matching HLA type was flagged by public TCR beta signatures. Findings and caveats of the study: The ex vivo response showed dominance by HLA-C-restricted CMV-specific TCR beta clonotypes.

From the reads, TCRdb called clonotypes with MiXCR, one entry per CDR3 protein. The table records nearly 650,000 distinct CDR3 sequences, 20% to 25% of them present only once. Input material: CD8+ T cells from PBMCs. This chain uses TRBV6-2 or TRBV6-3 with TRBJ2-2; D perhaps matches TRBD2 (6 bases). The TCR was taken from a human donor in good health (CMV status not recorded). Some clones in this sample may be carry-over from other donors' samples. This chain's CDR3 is CASSYPLAGTTNTGELFF. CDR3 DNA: TGTGCCAGCAGTTACCCTCTGGCGGGGACGACGAACACCGGGGAGCTGTTTTTT.